This TCR beta chain came from a study of shared clonotypes between healthy human individuals. Overall study results and limits: Tissue TCR repertoires likely differ from these blood-only repertoires. Inspection by rarefaction showed sorted-subset sequencing to be incomplete despite large depth. Clonotypes shared by all four donors outscored non-shared clonotypes in generation probability.

As concerns this clone: What it binds is not known.

Profiling relied on immunoSEQ multiplex PCR, and the TCRdb table lists in-frame clones only, not all of them. The repertoire holds 2.5 million or so clones, with approximately 92% as singletons. In germline, CDR1 is GTSNPN, CDR2 SVGIG (reference sequence). The germline V and J ends were trimmed by 2 bases and 0 bases, with 11 bases remaining between them. This CDR3 comprises 16 residues. The specimen was naive CD4+ T cells sorted from blood. Subset specified: CD45RA+ positively selected. The gene calls are TRBV30 and TRBJ2-6; D is undetermined. This receptor was taken from a man between 18 and 29 years old in good health. The CDR3 DNA follows: TGTGCCTGGAGTCGGATTTGGAGCTCTGGGGCCAACGTCCTGACTTTC. This sequence encodes CAWSRIWSSGANVLTF.